This entry lists 21 T cell receptor beta chains sequenced from one sample in a study of neurological immune-mediated disorders. TCRdb reprocessed the 5' RACE reads via MiXCR and lists one record per CDR3 protein. The table records over 70,000 distinct CDR3 sequences, 10% of them present only once. Indicated time point: longitudinal time-point 1 (baseline). The sample consisted of PBMCs. All receptors derive from a man under 40 in good health.

This clonotype was detected many times. This rearrangement joins TRBV5-1 to TRBJ2-7; 13 bases align to TRBD2. This CDR3 comprises 16 residues. J lost 5 bases, V lost 0 bases, and 5 bases had no gene match. In germline, CDR1 is SGHRS, CDR2 YFSETQ. The CDR3 DNA is TGCGCCAGCAGCTTGGAAAGGACTAGCGGGAGTCACGAGCAGTACTTC. Translated, it gives CASSLERTSGSHEQYF. The complete variable domain, with remaining parts taken from reference TRBV5-1 and TRBJ2-7, reads KAGVTQTPRYLIKTRGQQVTLSCSPISGHRSVSWYQQTPGQGLQFLFEYFSETQRNKGNFPGRFSGRQFSNSRSEMNVSTLELGDSALYLCASSLERTSGSHEQYFGPGTRLTVT.

This clonotype was seen ten or more times. The chain recombines TRBV5-1 with TRBJ2-7; TRBD1 matches at 9 bases. V dropped 7 bases and J dropped 1; count of bases not matched to a gene: 9. This CDR3 is built from 15 residues. The germline gives CDR1 SGHRS, CDR2 YFSETQ. CDR3 in amino acids: CASETGTGTSYEQYF. The CDR3 DNA reads TGCGCCAGCGAGACCGGGACAGGGACGTCCTACGAGCAGTACTTC.

In this sample, this clonotype turned up many times. For the CDR3, the DNA is TGCAGTGCCCCCGGGCTGGGCCTGAACACTGAAGCTTTCTTT. This gives the protein CSAPGLGLNTEAFF. The chain uses TRBV20-1 and TRBJ1-1; D remains unclear. From germline, CDR1 is DFQATT and CDR2 SNEGSKA (reference sequence). V was clipped by 6 bases and J by 0 bases, with 14 bases between them. The CDR3 spans 14 residues.

This clonotype appeared many times. V usage is TRBV5-1 and J usage is TRBJ2-2; 10 bases are a match to TRBD1. Per germline, CDR1 SGHRS and CDR2 YFSETQ. V shed 4 bases and J 4 bases; nucleotides not matched to a gene: 4. CDR3 length: 15 amino acids. The CDR3 loop reads CASSDRGPGTGELFF. The CDR3 DNA reads as TGCGCCAGCAGCGACAGGGGGCCCGGCACCGGGGAGCTGTTTTTT. Combining the CDR3 with reference TRBV5-1 and TRBJ2-2 gives the whole variable domain KAGVTQTPRYLIKTRGQQVTLSCSPISGHRSVSWYQQTPGQGLQFLFEYFSETQRNKGNFPGRFSGRQFSNSRSEMNVSTLELGDSALYLCASSDRGPGTGELFFGEGSRLTVL.

Ten or more counts support this clonotype. The chain carries TRBV10-3 and TRBJ1-5, with a tentative D call TRBD1 (5 bases). Per the germline V gene, CDR1 is ENHRY and CDR2 is SYGVKD. V was cut by 10 bases and J by 1 base, with 11 bases left in between. The CDR3 is 13 amino acids. CDR3 loop: CATMGGSNQPQHF. The CDR3 nucleotides are TGTGCCACGATGGGGGGGAGCAATCAGCCCCAGCATTTT.

Ten or more counts support this clonotype. The chain's CDR3 is CSARDPGSGDTQYF. The CDR3 DNA reads as TGCAGTGCTAGAGACCCCGGGAGCGGGGATACGCAGTATTTT. The chain links TRBV20-1 to TRBJ2-3; possible D gene TRBD2, 6 bases. V was cut by 0 bases and J by 6 bases, with 13 bases left in between. CDR1 is DFQATT and CDR2 is SNEGSKA in the germline V gene (reference sequence). The CDR3 totals 14 residues.

This clonotype has ten or more counts. This rearrangement joins TRBV28 to TRBJ1-6; the match to TRBD1 covers 7 bases. Germline V gene lookup returns CDR1 MDHEN and CDR2 SYDVKM. This CDR3 contains 12 residues. Trimming cost V 5 bases and J 10 bases; bases outside gene matches: 2. CDR3 DNA: TGTGCCAGCAGTGAGGGGGCCTCACCCCTCCACTTT. It is translated as CASSEGASPLHF.

In its sample, this clonotype was seen many times. The chain uses TRBV11-2 and TRBJ2-7; either TRBD1 or TRBD2 may supply D (5 bases each). This CDR3 has 13 amino acids. CDR1 SGHAT and CDR2 FQNNGV come from the germline V gene. V dropped 5 bases and J dropped 3 bases, with 11 bases sitting between them. CDR3 coding DNA: TGTGCCAGCAGCGAGGGGTTTATCTACGAGCAGTACTTC. This encodes CASSEGFIYEQYF.

This clonotype has at least ten counts. V gene TRBV6-1 combines with J gene TRBJ1-4, with D perhaps matching TRBD1 (5 bases). V was pared by 5 bases and J by 6 bases, with 16 bases between. The CDR3 contains 15 residues. Germline V gives CDR1 MNHNS, CDR2 SASEGT. CDR3 bases: TGTGCCAGCAGTACCCGGGACGGGAGTGATGAAAAACTGTTTTTT. Protein sequence: CASSTRDGSDEKLFF.

This clonotype has a count of ten or more. This sequence joins TRBV24-1 and TRBJ2-2; no reliable D call. Deletions cut 1 base from V and 6 bases from J, with 8 bases between. Germline loops: CDR1 KGHDR, CDR2 SFDVKD. The CDR3 runs to 14 residues. The CDR3 spells CATSDFRVSGELFF. DNA of the CDR3: TGTGCCACCAGTGATTTCCGGGTTTCCGGGGAGCTGTTTTTT.

This clonotype appeared many times. The J gene is TRBJ1-5, the V gene TRBV15; a weak D match, TRBD1 (5 bases). CDR1 LNHNV and CDR2 YYDKDF come from the germline V gene (reference sequence). The CDR3 is 12 amino acids. Trimming took 8 bases from V and 0 from J, leaving 5 bases between them. CDR3 nucleotides: TGTGCCACCCAGGGTAGCAATCAGCCCCAGCATTTT. Encoded protein: CATQGSNQPQHF.

Concerning this clonotype itself: A read error may produce the germline difference seen at one junction end. The J gene is TRBJ2-2, the V gene TRBV5-1; D is unclear. CDR1 SGHRS and CDR2 YFSETQ come from the germline V gene. The CDR3 totals 14 residues. CDR3 sequence (DNA): TGCGCTAGCAGCATTCAGGTATCCACCGGGGAGCTGTTTTTT. Translation: CASSIQVSTGELFF. The full variable domain, its missing parts supplied by reference TRBV5-1 and TRBJ2-2, is KAGVTQTPRYLIKTRGQQVTLSCSPISGHRSVSWYQQTPGQGLQFLFEYFSETQRNKGNFPGRFSGRQFSNSRSEMNVSTLELGDSALYLCASSIQVSTGELFFGEGSRLTVL.

This clonotype was counted ten times or more. CDR3 residues: CASSLGSGGSTGELFF. The CDR3 DNA sequence: TGCGCCAGCAGCTTGGGTTCAGGGGGCTCGACCGGGGAGCTGTTTTTT. The chain recombines TRBV5-1 with TRBJ2-2, with TRBD1 matching 8 bases. Germline V gives CDR1 SGHRS, CDR2 YFSETQ. The length of the CDR3 is 16 residues. Losses at the gene ends were 0 bases for V and 5 bases for J; bases not matched to a gene: 6.

This clonotype has at least ten counts. CDR3 coding DNA: TGTGCCAGCAACTTAAAAGCAGATACGCAGTATTTT. Protein: CASNLKADTQYF. This chain joins TRBV2 and TRBJ2-3; no clear D gene. V was pared by 7 bases and J by 4 bases, with 9 bases between. Germline loops: CDR1 SNHLY, CDR2 FYNNEI. This CDR3 comprises 12 residues.

This clonotype came up many times. CDR3 DNA sequence: TGTGCCAGCAGTCGGACAGCAAGCTCCTACGAGCAGTACTTC. This translates into CASSRTASSYEQYF. The chain has TRBV6-2 or TRBV6-3 and TRBJ2-7; a weak D match, TRBD1 (6 bases). The CDR3 extends over 14 amino acids. Trimming left V 5 bases short and J 0 bases short, with 11 bases between. The germline CDR1 and CDR2 sequences are MNHEY and SVGEGT.

This clonotype was found many times. The gene calls are TRBV6-2 or TRBV6-3 and TRBJ1-1; a possible D gene is TRBD1 (6 bases). Germline loops: CDR1 MNHEY, CDR2 SVGEGT. The V end was cut by 3 bases, the J end by 1 base, with 9 bases between. The CDR3 runs to 14 residues. The CDR3 nucleotides are TGTGCCAGCAGTTATTGGACAGAGAACACTGAAGCTTTCTTT. This encodes CASSYWTENTEAFF.

This clonotype was seen many times. The chain carries TRBV12-3 or TRBV12-4 and TRBJ2-3, with TRBD2 as a possible D gene (6 bases). There are 14 residues in the CDR3. Trimming removed 3 bases at V and 2 bases at J, with 9 bases between. CDR3 bases: TGTGCCAGCAGTTTGGGCGGGAACACAGATACGCAGTATTTT. It yields the protein CASSLGGNTDTQYF.

This clonotype has a count of ten or more. The J gene is TRBJ2-1, the V gene TRBV29-1; 11 bases fit TRBD2. This CDR3 has 18 amino acids. The germline CDR1 and CDR2 sequences are SQVTM and ANQGSEA. Losses at the gene ends were 7 bases for V and 0 bases for J; bases not matched to a gene: 14. The CDR3 coding sequence is TGCAGCGCCACCGGGCCTAGCGGGAGGTCGAGCTCCTACAATGAGCAGTTCTTC. This gives the protein CSATGPSGRSSSYNEQFF.

This clonotype came up many times. The chain carries TRBV10-1 and TRBJ2-1; D may be TRBD1 or TRBD2 (5 bases each). Trimming stripped 8 bases from V and 7 bases from J, with 12 bases between. This CDR3 is built from 12 residues. Germline V lookup: CDR1 WNHNN, CDR2 SYGVQD (reference sequence). The CDR3 loop is CASHVRENEQFF. The DNA of the CDR3 is TGCGCCAGCCATGTCAGGGAGAATGAGCAGTTCTTC.

This clonotype has a count of ten or more. The CDR3 is CASSQGMETQYF. CDR3 nucleotides: TGTGCCAGCAGCCAAGGGATGGAGACCCAGTACTTC. The V and J genes are TRBV14 and TRBJ2-5; D is uncertain. Trimming removed 1 base at V and 5 bases at J, with 5 bases between. In germline, CDR1 is SGHDN, CDR2 FVKESK. The CDR3 runs 12 residues.

There are many counts of this clonotype. The chain couples TRBV5-1 to TRBJ1-2, with 7 nucleotides matching TRBD1. CDR1 is SGHRS, CDR2 YFSETQ, per germline. Trimming removed 5 bases from V and 0 bases from J; junction bases left unmatched: 7. The CDR3 loop spans 15 amino acids. CDR3 residues: CASRPPGQTNYGYTF. CDR3 DNA: TGCGCCAGCAGACCCCCGGGACAGACTAACTATGGCTACACCTTC.